Presented here are 29 T cell receptor beta chains from one specimen sequenced in a study of control samples from healthy donors and cancer patients. Repertoires were generated with immunoSEQ multiplex PCR, while TCRdb's copy carries only in-frame clones and drops some. The sample has over 85,000 clones, 88% seen once. Specimen: PBMCs. These receptors were taken from a woman aged 60-75 years with lung cancer.

This chain connects TRBV27 to TRBJ2-1, with D perhaps matching TRBD1 or TRBD2 (5 bases each). Trimming cost V 8 bases and J 6 bases, with 17 bases left between them. Per the germline V gene, CDR1 is MNHEY and CDR2 is SMNVEV (reference sequence). The CDR3 is made up of 14 amino acids. Written as DNA, the CDR3 is TGTGCCAGCTCACCTCGGCCGGGGCCCAATGAGCAGTTCTTC. This gives the protein CASSPRPGPNEQFF.

This clone was found a few times. V gene TRBV9 combines with J gene TRBJ1-5, with D maybe TRBD1 (5 bases). Trimming pared 0 bases from V and 5 bases from J, leaving 12 bases between. Per germline, CDR1 SGDLS and CDR2 YYNGEE. The CDR3 loop spans 15 amino acids. CDR3 in amino acids: CASSVGQGPDQPQHF. CDR3 coding DNA: TGTGCCAGCAGCGTAGGGCAGGGTCCGGATCAGCCCCAGCATTTT.

The CDR3 sequence: CATSDPWTDTQYF. The CDR3 DNA follows: TGTGCCACCAGTGACCCGTGGACAGATACGCAGTATTTT. V and J are TRBV24-1 and TRBJ2-3; D is unclear. CDR3 length: 13 residues. V shed 4 bases and J shed 3 bases, with 7 bases lying between them. Germline CDR1 reads KGHDR; CDR2 reads SFDVKD.

This clone occurred once. The chain employs TRBV7-8 and TRBJ1-2; 7 bases fit TRBD1. Germline V CDR1 and CDR2: SGHVS, FQNEAQ. J was trimmed by 6 bases and V by 5 bases; bases with no gene match: 12. This CDR3 is 15 amino acids long. For the CDR3, the DNA is TGTGCCAGCAGCGCCTACAGGGGCGCCCTGGATGGCTACACCTTC. It codes for CASSAYRGALDGYTF.

This rearrangement joins TRBV3-1 (or the pseudogene TRBV3-2) to TRBJ1-5; 8 bases are shared with TRBD1. From germline, CDR1 is LGHDT and CDR2 YNNKEL (reference sequence). J lost 6 bases, V lost 0 bases, and 7 bases had no gene match. The CDR3 length is 16 residues. CDR3 protein: CASSQDPDRERQPQHF. CDR3 DNA: TGTGCCAGCAGCCAAGATCCGGACAGGGAGCGTCAGCCCCAGCATTTT.

The chain couples TRBV4-2 to TRBJ1-1, with unresolved D. Germline V gene sequence: CDR1 LGHNA, CDR2 YNFKEQ. Trimming cost V 0 bases and J 8 bases, with 10 bases left between them. This CDR3 spans 13 amino acids. DNA of the CDR3: TGTGCCAGCAGCCAAGATGAGGGCAGAGAAGCTTTCTTT. The encoded protein is CASSQDEGREAFF.

This chain uses TRBV10-3 with TRBJ2-7; weak D call: TRBD2 (5 bases). CDR1 and CDR2 from the germline V gene are ENHRY and SYGVKD. This CDR3 is 11 amino acids long. V was pared by 6 bases and J by 3 bases, with 6 bases between. This CDR3 is CAIRDFYEQYF. DNA of the CDR3: TGTGCCATCAGGGACTTCTACGAGCAGTACTTC.

The V and J genes are TRBV19 and TRBJ1-1; the D gene is possibly TRBD1 (6 bases). The CDR3 extends over 14 amino acids. Germline V CDR1 and CDR2: LNHDA, SQIVND (reference sequence). V gave up 6 bases and J gave up 0 bases, with 11 bases separating them. The CDR3 sequence: CASRERGVNTEAFF. CDR3 DNA: TGTGCCAGTAGGGAGAGGGGGGTGAACACTGAAGCTTTCTTT. Supplemented by reference TRBV19 and TRBJ1-1, the full variable domain reads DGGITQSPKYLFRKEGQNVTLSCEQNLNHDAMYWYRQDPGQGLRLIYYSQIVNDFQKGDIAEGYSVSREKKESFPLTVTSAQKNPTAFYLCASRERGVNTEAFFGQGTRLTVV.

This clone was observed a single time. V gene TRBV7-8 combines with J gene TRBJ1-5, with TRBD1 matching over 8 bases. Looked up from germline, CDR1 is SGHVS and CDR2 is FQNEAQ. This CDR3 contains 18 residues. V shed 5 bases and J 6 bases; nucleotides not matched to a gene: 18. In DNA form, the CDR3 reads TGTGCCAGCAGCCTGAAGACAGGGGCAGGGATCGGGTTTCAGCCCCAGCATTTT. Translating it yields CASSLKTGAGIGFQPQHF. Drawing the rest from reference TRBV7-8 and TRBJ1-5, the complete variable domain is GAGVSQSPRYKVAKRGQDVALRCDPISGHVSLFWYQQALGQGPEFLTYFQNEAQLDKSGLPSDRFFAERPEGSVSTLKIQRTQQEDSAVYLCASSLKTGAGIGFQPQHFGDGTRLSIL.

The V and J genes are TRBV29-1 and TRBJ2-3; D remains ambiguous. The CDR3 covers 12 residues. With 3 bases removed from V and 4 bases from J, the gap between germline ends came to 8 bases. The germline V gene has CDR1 SQVTM and CDR2 ANQGSEA. The CDR3 loop reads CSVDGPSDTQYF. CDR3 sequence (DNA): TGCAGCGTTGACGGACCCTCAGATACGCAGTATTTT.

The chain uses TRBV6-5 and TRBJ1-4, with 7 bases matching TRBD1. Trimming cost V 4 bases and J 3 bases; bases outside gene matches: 8. The germline V gene has CDR1 MNHEY and CDR2 SVGAGI. This CDR3 has 16 residues. The DNA for the CDR3 is TGTGCCAGCAGTTCCGACCGGGACAGTCCTAATGAAAAACTGTTTTTT. Protein sequence: CASSSDRDSPNEKLFF.

This clone was seen once. The sample holds other DNA sequences that translate to the same CDR3. The chain combines TRBV3-1 (or the pseudogene TRBV3-2) with TRBJ1-1; D is perhaps TRBD1 (5 bases). Germline loops: CDR1 LGHDT, CDR2 YNNKEL (reference sequence). Trimming left V 5 bases short and J 1 base short, with 11 bases between. This CDR3 spans 14 amino acids. CDR3 nucleotides: TGTGCCAGCAGCTTCCGAGACAGGAACACTGAAGCTTTCTTT. Its translation: CASSFRDRNTEAFF.

The rearrangement links TRBV3-1 (or the pseudogene TRBV3-2) to TRBJ1-1, with D maybe TRBD1 (6 bases). The CDR3 spans 15 residues. Trimming shortened V by 0 bases and J by 1 base, and 9 bases separated the two germline ends. Germline CDR1 LGHDT, CDR2 YNNKEL (reference sequence). The CDR3 DNA follows: TGTGCCAGCAGCCAAGAGCAGGGGAGGAACACTGAAGCTTTCTTT. Amino acids: CASSQEQGRNTEAFF.

There are a few counts of this clone. The chain is built from TRBV28 and TRBJ1-6; D might be TRBD1 (5 bases). The germline V gene has CDR1 MDHEN and CDR2 SYDVKM. V was clipped by 10 bases and J by 0 bases, with 13 bases between them. The length of the CDR3 is 15 residues. The DNA of the CDR3 is TGTGCCACGGTCCGACAGCACTCCTATAATTCACCCCTCCACTTT. Encoded protein: CATVRQHSYNSPLHF.

CDR3 DNA sequence: TGTGCCAGCGCCCTCCTCGGACTCCCCCAAGAGACCCAGTACTTC. Its protein is CASALLGLPQETQYF. This sequence joins TRBV2 and TRBJ2-5; a weak D match, TRBD2 (5 bases). Trimming removed 8 bases at V and 1 base at J, with 17 bases between. CDR3 length equals 15 residues. In germline, CDR1 is SNHLY, CDR2 FYNNEI.

The chain is built from TRBV6-1 and TRBJ2-5, with 9 bases fitting TRBD2. V was pared by 2 bases and J by 3 bases, with 1 base of the junction left unmatched. This CDR3 has 14 residues. Germline V gene sequence: CDR1 MNHNS, CDR2 SASEGT. The CDR3 region has the DNA TGTGCCAGCAGTGAAAGCGGGAGGAAAGAGACCCAGTACTTC. Translation: CASSESGRKETQYF.

The rearrangement links TRBV6-5 to TRBJ2-3; D is ambiguous. The CDR3 runs to 16 residues. Germline V gene data show CDR1 as MNHEY and CDR2 as SVGAGI. Trimming removed 2 bases from V and 4 bases from J, with 16 bases in between. The CDR3: CASSYEASPSPDTQYF. CDR3 DNA: TGTGCCAGCAGTTACGAAGCTAGTCCGAGCCCAGATACGCAGTATTTT.

The chain is built from TRBV7-9 and TRBJ2-3; 11 positions match TRBD2. The length of the CDR3 is 19 residues. CDR1 and CDR2 (germline): SEHNR, FQNEAQ (reference sequence). The ends lost 1 base at V and 2 bases at J; junction bases unmatched: 11. CDR3 residues: CASSLGLAGGLPPTDTQYF. The DNA of the CDR3 is TGTGCCAGCAGCTTAGGGCTAGCGGGAGGCCTACCGCCCACAGATACGCAGTATTTT.

The chain employs TRBV5-6 and TRBJ1-5; D gene unclear. This CDR3 has 14 amino acids. Germline V gives CDR1 SGHDT, CDR2 YYEEEE. Between the trimmed V and J ends, which lost 3 bases and 0 bases, there was a span of 7 bases. CDR3 DNA: TGTGCCAGCAGCTCCGCGCGTAGCAATCAGCCCCAGCATTTT. Encoded protein: CASSSARSNQPQHF.

This clone was counted once. The rearrangement links TRBV10-1 to TRBJ2-1, with 8 bases identical to TRBD2. The V gene end was trimmed by 5 bases and the J gene end by 5 bases; junction bases not matched to a gene: 14. The CDR3 totals 17 residues. The V gene's germline CDR1 is WNHNN and CDR2 SYGVQD (reference sequence). In nucleotides, the CDR3 is TGCGCCAGCAGTAGAGCCGTCCCTAGCGGGCCTGACAATGAGCAGTTCTTC. It encodes CASSRAVPSGPDNEQFF.

In this sample, this clone turned up a few times. This chain uses TRBV2 with TRBJ1-4; D is uncertain. The CDR3 covers 12 residues. CDR1 is SNHLY and CDR2 is FYNNEI in the germline V gene. V lost 6 bases and J lost 8, with 10 bases in between. CDR3 sequence reads: CASRLQDEKLFF. CDR3 DNA sequence: TGTGCCAGCAGGCTTCAGGACGAAAAACTGTTTTTT.

The V gene is TRBV19, the J gene TRBJ1-4, with D possibly TRBD1 on 6 matching bases. From germline, CDR1 is LNHDA and CDR2 SQIVND (reference sequence). V was pared by 6 bases and J by 7 bases, with 12 bases between. This CDR3 has 13 amino acids. CDR3 sequence: CASSLQGSEKLFF. CDR3 sequence (DNA): TGTGCCAGTAGCCTGCAGGGGAGTGAAAAACTGTTTTTT.

The chain combines TRBV9 with TRBJ1-6; TRBD1 matches 7 bases. The J segment lost 7 bases and the V segment lost 0 bases, leaving 7 bases of the junction unmatched. The CDR3 extends over 16 amino acids. Germline CDR1 and CDR2: SGDLS and YYNGEE. CDR3 sequence: CASSVGGGAENSPLHF. As DNA, the CDR3 is TGTGCCAGCAGCGTAGGAGGGGGCGCGGAAAATTCACCCCTCCACTTT.

V usage is TRBV2 and J usage is TRBJ2-5, with unresolved D. Germline CDR1 and CDR2: SNHLY and FYNNEI. V was cut by 2 bases and J by 3 bases, with 10 bases left in between. The CDR3 extends over 14 amino acids. CDR3 sequence: CASSESRIEETQYF. The CDR3 DNA is TGTGCCAGCAGTGAATCCCGGATCGAAGAGACCCAGTACTTC.

This clone was counted between two and nine times. This sequence joins TRBV7-9 and TRBJ1-1; D possibly corresponds to TRBD1 (5 bases). This CDR3 region has 14 residues. Germline V gene data show CDR1 as SEHNR and CDR2 as FQNEAQ (reference sequence). The germline V and J ends were trimmed by 1 base and 4 bases, with 10 bases remaining between them. The CDR3 spells CASSLGQIPTEAFF. The DNA for the CDR3 is TGTGCCAGCAGCTTAGGACAGATCCCCACTGAAGCTTTCTTT.

The rearrangement uses TRBV6-2 or TRBV6-3 and TRBJ2-1, with 11 bases lining up with TRBD2. V gave up 4 bases and J gave up 7 bases; unmatched junction bases: 9. The CDR3 has 16 residues. Germline CDR1 reads MNHEY; CDR2 reads SVGEGT. The CDR3: CASSLGASGGQNEQFF. CDR3 bases: TGTGCCAGCAGTTTAGGCGCTAGCGGGGGGCAGAATGAGCAGTTCTTC.

The rearrangement uses TRBV5-1 and TRBJ1-1; TRBD1 matches at 7 bases. V shed 4 bases and J 0 bases; nucleotides not matched to a gene: 9. CDR1 SGHRS and CDR2 YFSETQ come from the germline V gene. CDR3 length: 16 amino acids. The CDR3 loop reads CASSPTGERLNTEAFF. The CDR3 DNA sequence: TGCGCCAGCAGCCCAACAGGGGAGAGGTTGAACACTGAAGCTTTCTTT.

V is TRBV19 and J is TRBJ2-7; TRBD2 is a possible D gene (6 bases). CDR1 and CDR2 (germline): LNHDA, SQIVND (reference sequence). CDR3 length equals 16 residues. Trimming cost V 5 bases and J 6 bases, with 23 bases left between them. The DNA for the CDR3 is TGTGCCAGTAGTGTTTTCTCCGGGGCGCCTAGCGCCGAGCAGTACTTC. Protein sequence: CASSVFSGAPSAEQYF.

V and J are TRBV25-1 and TRBJ1-6; perhaps TRBD1 as D (6 bases). CDR3 length: 14 amino acids. Trimming removed 2 bases from V and 10 bases from J, with 12 bases in between. Per germline, CDR1 MGHDK and CDR2 SYGVNS. CDR3: CASSEEGGISPLHF. As DNA, the CDR3 is TGTGCCAGCAGTGAAGAAGGGGGGATATCACCCCTCCACTTT.